The 9 T cell receptor beta chains presented below share a single source sample, sequenced in a study of shared T cell receptors in the human thymus. Profiling relied on immunoSEQ multiplex PCR, and the TCRdb table lists in-frame clones only, not all of them. This sample has hundreds of thousands of clones; roughly 90% occur once, and the top ten carry 0.01%. These data also formed part of another study, on human thymus T cells.

Sequencing was performed on thymocytes. The receptors derive from a boy in the first two years of life with a congenital heart defect.

The chain is built from TRBV2 and TRBJ2-2; 12 nucleotides line up with TRBD2. CDR1 SNHLY and CDR2 FYNNEI come from the germline V gene. The trim removed 8 bases at V and 5 bases at J, leaving 27 bases unmatched. The CDR3 consists of 22 residues. CDR3 amino acids: CASGGTGPSGASGRAGTGELFF. CDR3 nucleotides: TGTGCCAGCGGTGGGACAGGGCCATCAGGAGCTAGCGGGAGGGCAGGTACCGGGGAGCTGTTTTTT.

The J gene is TRBJ1-2, the V gene TRBV28; unclear D gene. V shed 6 bases and J shed 3 bases, with 11 bases lying between them. The germline V gene has CDR1 MDHEN and CDR2 SYDVKM. The CDR3 loop spans 13 amino acids. The DNA for the CDR3 is TGTGCCAGCAGACCCGACAAAGACTATGGCTACACCTTC. This sequence encodes CASRPDKDYGYTF.

The chain is built from TRBV11-2 and TRBJ2-5, with D possibly matching TRBD2 (6 bases). Germline loops: CDR1 SGHAT, CDR2 FQNNGV. V was cut by 7 bases and J by 3 bases, with 18 bases left in between. The CDR3 totals 15 residues. The CDR3 protein is CASTPVGGREETQYF. Here the CDR3 DNA reads TGTGCCAGCACCCCCGTCGGAGGGCGCGAAGAGACCCAGTACTTC.

The rearrangement uses TRBV27 and TRBJ1-5; D is ambiguous. The CDR3 is 13 residues long. V was shortened by 8 bases and J by 7 bases, with 15 bases between the two germline ends. CDR1 MNHEY and CDR2 SMNVEV come from the germline V gene (reference sequence). This chain's CDR3 is CASREGSSQPQHF. CDR3 DNA: TGTGCCAGCCGGGAGGGATCCTCACAGCCCCAGCATTTT.

The chain employs TRBV5-1 and TRBJ2-3; D gene unclear. The CDR3 is made up of 15 amino acids. Germline V gives CDR1 SGHRS, CDR2 YFSETQ. CDR3 amino acids: CRLSWPGPSTDTQYF. For the CDR3, the DNA is TGCCGGTTAAGTTGGCCAGGCCCCTCCACAGATACGCAGTATTTT.

J is TRBJ1-2 and V is TRBV6-6; D unresolved. CDR3 length: 15 residues. V lost 0 bases to trimming and J lost 3 bases, with 11 bases between them. Germline CDR1 is MNHNY and CDR2 is SVGAGI (reference sequence). The CDR3 spells CASSYSRARDYGYTF. CDR3 sequence (DNA): TGTGCCAGCAGTTACTCGAGGGCTCGGGACTATGGCTACACCTTC.

The CDR3 region is CASSQAPGLKETQYF. The CDR3 DNA reads as TGCGCCAGCAGCCAAGCCCCGGGACTTAAGGAGACCCAGTACTTC. This sequence joins TRBV4-3 and TRBJ2-5; tentatively, D is TRBD2 (6 bases). Trimming took off 1 base at V and 5 bases at J, with 14 bases between the two ends. This CDR3 contains 15 residues. Germline loops: CDR1 LGHNA, CDR2 YSLEER.

The gene calls are TRBV6-1 and TRBJ1-3; the match to TRBD1 covers 8 bases. This CDR3 contains 18 residues. Trimming removed 4 bases from V and 4 bases from J; junction bases left unmatched: 15. Germline V gene data show CDR1 as MNHNS and CDR2 as SASEGT. The CDR3 region is CASSGSDRAIPLGNTIYF. For the CDR3, the DNA is TGTGCCAGCAGTGGATCGGACAGGGCTATCCCCTTAGGAAACACCATATATTTT.

The gene calls are TRBV7-2 and TRBJ2-3; D gene uncertain. V gave up 1 base and J gave up 2 bases, with 7 bases separating them. From germline, CDR1 is SGHTA and CDR2 FQGNSA. The CDR3 extends over 14 amino acids. CDR3 loop: CASSLGAHTDTQYF. DNA of the CDR3: TGTGCCAGCAGCTTAGGGGCTCACACAGATACGCAGTATTTT.